A single sample gave rise to the 14 T cell receptor beta chains below, sequenced in a study of cytomegalovirus exposure and HLA in healthy donors. The PCR made use of 60 Vbeta and 13 Jbeta primers. Assay used: immunoSEQ multiplex PCR; TCRdb lists only in-frame clones, some missing. This table has some 200,000 clones, roughly 12% appearing once. Sequencing was carried out using PBMCs. These receptors were collected from a man aged 45 to 65 in good health and CMV-seropositive.

Details on this clone: The identical CDR3 is also encoded by other nucleotide sequences in the sample. The rearrangement joins TRBV5-4 to TRBJ2-3; TRBD2 matches at 7 bases. The CDR3 has 15 residues. The V segment lost 4 bases and the J segment 0 bases; nucleotides outside the gene matches: 5. The germline V gene encodes CDR1 SGHNT and CDR2 YYREEE (reference sequence). The CDR3 nucleotides read TGTGCCAGCAGCCCCTCGGGGGGAAGCACAGATACGCAGTATTTT. Protein: CASSPSGGSTDTQYF. Filled out from reference TRBV5-4 and TRBJ2-3, the complete variable domain reads ETGVTQSPTHLIKTRGQQVTLRCSSQSGHNTVSWYQQALGQGPQFIFQYYREEENGRGNFPPRFSGLQFPNYSSELNVNALELDDSALYLCASSPSGGSTDTQYFGPGTRLTVL.

This clone occurred a few times. This rearrangement joins TRBV28 to TRBJ1-2, with TRBD1 matching 9 bases. The CDR3 loop spans 14 amino acids. The V gene's germline CDR1 is MDHEN and CDR2 SYDVKM. Losses at the gene ends were 4 bases for V and 1 base for J; bases not matched to a gene: 1. The CDR3 region has the DNA TGTGCCAGCAGTTGGACAGGGGATAACTATGGCTACACCTTC. Translated, it gives CASSWTGDNYGYTF.

J is TRBJ1-1 and V is TRBV5-1; 8 bases map to TRBD1. Germline V gene sequence: CDR1 SGHRS, CDR2 YFSETQ. The CDR3 extends over 16 amino acids. The V and J ends lost 5 bases and 4 bases, in that order; junction bases with no gene match: 13. The CDR3 is CASRTGQGPRSTEAFF. CDR3 in DNA: TGCGCCAGCAGGACAGGACAGGGCCCCAGGAGCACTGAAGCTTTCTTT.

The chain employs TRBV28 and TRBJ2-1; 8 bases fit TRBD1. After removal of 4 bases from V and 12 bases from J, the junction contained 2 bases not matched to a gene. Germline V gene lookup returns CDR1 MDHEN and CDR2 SYDVKM. The CDR3 is 11 residues long. CDR3 DNA: TGTGCCAGCAGTTCCGGGACAGGGCAGTTCTTC. Its protein product is CASSSGTGQFF.

This chain uses TRBV28 with TRBJ2-7, with a tentative D call TRBD2 (6 bases). Per germline, CDR1 MDHEN and CDR2 SYDVKM. V lost 8 bases and J lost 2, with 13 bases in between. CDR3 length equals 13 residues. The CDR3 protein is CASGGLWAYEQYV. The CDR3, as DNA: TGTGCCAGCGGGGGACTTTGGGCCTACGAGCAGTACGTC.

The chain recombines TRBV7-2 with TRBJ2-1; 12 nucleotides line up with TRBD1. Per the germline V gene, CDR1 is SGHTA and CDR2 is FQGNSA. V gave up 5 bases and J gave up 8 bases; unmatched junction bases: 13. CDR3 size: 17 residues. CDR3 nucleotides: TGTGCCAGCAGCCTCCGCTCCGGGACAGGGGGCTTAGATGAGCAGTTCTTC. Amino acids: CASSLRSGTGGLDEQFF.

This clone was recorded a few times. The sample has other DNA sequences that encode this CDR3 too. V is TRBV7-2 and J is TRBJ2-7, with D possibly being TRBD2 (5 bases). Trimming removed 0 bases from V and 0 bases from J, with 6 bases in between. Germline CDR1 and CDR2: SGHTA and FQGNSA. CDR3 size: 14 residues. The CDR3 sequence is CASSLAGSSYEQYF. DNA for the CDR3: TGTGCCAGCAGCTTAGCGGGGAGCTCCTACGAGCAGTACTTC.

This clone was observed a few times. The gene calls are TRBV5-1 and TRBJ1-5, with D hard to call. The CDR3 has 13 amino acids. Trimming cost V 4 bases and J 6 bases, with 11 bases left between them. Germline CDR1 SGHRS, CDR2 YFSETQ. For the CDR3, the DNA is TGCGCCAGCAGCGACGTACTAGGTCAGCCCCAGCATTTT. As protein: CASSDVLGQPQHF.

This clone was detected only a few times. The CDR3 loop reads CSVAGKANTEAFF. For the CDR3, the DNA is TGCAGCGTTGCAGGAAAGGCGAACACTGAAGCTTTCTTT. The chain carries TRBV29-1 and TRBJ1-1; D call uncertain. Germline CDR1 and CDR2: SQVTM and ANQGSEA. The CDR3 is 13 residues long. Trimming shortened V by 4 bases and J by 1 base, and 10 bases separated the two germline ends.

This clone showed up just a few times. The chain links TRBV18 to TRBJ1-4; no reliable D call. This CDR3 region has 14 residues. Between the trimmed V and J ends, which lost 3 bases and 4 bases, there was a span of 9 bases. Per the germline V gene, CDR1 is KGHSH and CDR2 is LQKENI. CDR3 residues: CASSPEVINEKLFF. DNA of the CDR3: TGTGCCAGCTCACCCGAGGTTATTAATGAAAAACTGTTTTTT.

The chain couples TRBV10-3 to TRBJ2-1; 16 bases map to TRBD2. CDR1 is ENHRY, CDR2 SYGVKD, per germline. V lost 6 bases, J lost 7 bases, and 0 bases stayed unmatched. This CDR3 contains 14 residues. DNA for the CDR3: TGTGCCATCAGGGGACTAGCGGGGGGGAATGAGCAGTTCTTC. It translates to CAIRGLAGGNEQFF.

The table lists this clone with a few counts. The chain carries TRBV13 and TRBJ1-1; possibly TRBD1 for D (5 bases). With 2 bases removed from V and 3 bases from J, the gap between germline ends came to 10 bases. The length of the CDR3 is 14 residues. Germline V lookup: CDR1 PRHDT, CDR2 FYEKMQ (reference sequence). This CDR3 is CASSLRRQYTEAFF. In nucleotides, the CDR3 is TGTGCCAGCAGCTTAAGAAGACAGTACACTGAAGCTTTCTTT.

The V gene is TRBV18, the J gene TRBJ2-2; maybe TRBD2 (5 bases). Trimming removed 5 bases at V and 2 bases at J, with 9 bases between. There are 14 residues in the CDR3. Germline-derived CDR1 and CDR2 are KGHSH and LQKENI. The CDR3 DNA reads TGTGCCAGCTCAGTGAGGGATAACACCGGGGAGCTGTTTTTT. Translating it yields CASSVRDNTGELFF.

Remarks on this clone: At one of its ends the junction is not consistent with the germline gene, which may arise from a read error. CDR3 amino acids: CASSLTGALNTRELFF. CDR3 nucleotide sequence: TGTGCCAGCAGCCTTACAGGGGCCCTGAACACCAGGGAGCTGTTTTTT. The J gene is TRBJ2-2, the V gene TRBV7-6; 7 positions agree with TRBD1. Looked up from germline, CDR1 is SGHVS and CDR2 is FNYEAQ. The CDR3 loop spans 16 amino acids.